This record covers a single T cell receptor (beta chain). This sample stems from a study of OX40 agonist ivuxolimab in advanced cancers. On the study more broadly: Ivuxolimab, an antibody acting as an agonist of OX40 (CD134), was used to treat patients.

There are 16 residues in the CDR3. Germline V CDR1 and CDR2: MNHEY, SMNVEV (reference sequence). V was cut by 4 bases and J by 6 bases, with 22 bases left in between. Profiling relied on immunoSEQ multiplex PCR, and the TCRdb table lists in-frame clones only, not all of them. The sample lists 100,000 to 120,000 clones, approximately 89% occurring once. This clonotype was obtained from an adult with an advanced solid tumor such as melanoma, head and neck, liver or kidney cancer. Specimen: CD4+ or CD8+ T cells sorted from blood, collected in a trial of the OX40 agonist ivuxolimab. The chain joins TRBV27 to TRBJ2-7; D could derive from TRBD1 or TRBD2 (6 bases each). This CDR3 reads CASSSGGRGPGGEQYF. CDR3 sequence (DNA): TGTGCCAGCAGTTCTGGAGGCAGGGGACCCGGGGGCGAGCAGTACTTC.